Listed below are T cell receptor beta chains from one sample, sequenced in a study of graft-versus-host responses after intestinal transplantation. Only in-frame clones appear in the TCRdb table, and some are missing; sequencing was by immunoSEQ multiplex PCR. The sample includes 35,000 to 45,000 clones, approximately 93% of them seen just once. The specimen was PBMCs, collected around 720 days after intestinal transplantation. Receptors were obtained from a human patient who received an intestinal transplant, so some T cells may come from the graft donor. CDR3s include the opening cysteine and the closing phenylalanine or tryptophan. Fields, in order: clone size, J gene, CDR3 length, V gene, D gene, CDR3 protein, CDR3 DNA. D genes are given only for firm matches. Only part of the rows carry a size: once, few, many, or a class if the clone is expanded.

>.|TRBJ2-5|14|TRBV6-1|TRBD1
CASSPGTGRETQYF
TGTGCCAGCAGCCCTGGGACAGGGCGAGAGACCCAGTACTTC
>.|TRBJ1-1|14|TRBV5-1|.
CASSSNGQNTEAFF
TGCGCCAGCAGTAGCAACGGCCAGAACACTGAAGCTTTCTTT
>.|TRBJ2-1|15|TRBV4-2|.
CASSRQPRGEDEQFF
TGTGCCAGCAGCCGCCAGCCCAGGGGGGAAGATGAGCAGTTCTTC
>.|TRBJ2-1|17|TRBV7-3|TRBD2
CASSHIAGGFFNNEQFF
TGTGCCAGCAGCCATATAGCGGGGGGATTTTTTAACAATGAGCAGTTCTTC
>.|TRBJ2-1|16|TRBV6-6|TRBD2
CASSFLAGVGRNEQFF
TGTGCCAGCAGTTTTCTAGCGGGAGTTGGTCGGAATGAGCAGTTCTTC
>.|TRBJ1-5|14|TRBV6-5|.
CASSDRQDNQPQHF
TGTGCCAGCAGCGATCGACAGGACAATCAGCCCCAGCATTTT
>.|TRBJ1-2|15|TRBV5-4|.
CASSLAGFLRDGYTF
TGTGCCAGCAGCTTGGCTGGCTTTTTGCGGGATGGCTACACCTTC
>.|TRBJ1-2|15|TRBV4-1|.
CASEGYDGIGYGYTF
TGCGCCAGCGAAGGGTATGATGGGATAGGCTATGGCTACACCTTC
>.|TRBJ2-7|18|TRBV23-1|.
CASSPNHGRGRPTDEQYF
TGCGCCAGCAGTCCGAACCACGGGAGGGGGCGACCTACCGACGAGCAGTACTTC
>.|TRBJ2-1|22|TRBV4-2|TRBD2
CASSQPPGTSGRAFPPKYEQFF
TGTGCCAGCAGCCAACCCCCGGGGACTAGCGGGAGGGCCTTTCCCCCAAAGTATGAGCAGTTCTTC
>.|TRBJ2-7|14|TRBV11-2|TRBD2
CASSWTSGRSEQYF
TGTGCCAGCAGCTGGACTAGCGGGAGGAGCGAGCAGTACTTC
>.|TRBJ1-1|14|TRBV13|.
CASSRRVEGTEAFF
TGTGCCAGCAGTCGACGAGTGGAGGGGACTGAAGCTTTCTTT
>.|TRBJ2-2|14|TRBV6-5|.
CASSQGLTTGELFF
TGTGCCAGCAGTCAGGGACTGACCACCGGGGAGCTGTTTTTT
>.|TRBJ1-5|15|TRBV18|.
CASSPRQPSNQPQHF
TGTGCCAGCTCACCGAGGCAGCCTAGCAATCAGCCCCAGCATTTT
>.|TRBJ2-7|11|TRBV2|.
CASSPGYEQYF
TGTGCCAGCAGCCCGGGCTACGAGCAGTACTTC
>.|TRBJ2-7|14|TRBV28|TRBD1
CASSTQGPPYEQYF
TGTGCCAGCAGTACACAGGGGCCCCCTTACGAGCAGTACTTC
>.|TRBJ2-4|16|TRBV28|.
CASRSRDSRLVNIQYF
TGTGCCAGCAGATCCCGGGACTCCCGGCTCGTCAACATTCAGTACTTC
>.|TRBJ2-3|13|TRBV5-1|TRBD1
CASSAYRGDTQYF
TGCGCCAGCAGCGCGTACAGGGGAGATACGCAGTATTTT
>.|TRBJ2-1|17|TRBV7-3|TRBD1
CASSLLSQGAAYNEQFF
TGTGCCAGCAGCTTACTCTCCCAGGGGGCAGCCTACAATGAGCAGTTCTTC
>.|TRBJ1-1|16|TRBV10-1|.
CASSESKTAVNTEAFF
TGCGCCAGCAGTGAGTCAAAGACAGCCGTGAACACTGAAGCTTTCTTT
>.|TRBJ2-2|15|TRBV4-1|TRBD2
CASSQSGVGTGELFF
TGCGCCAGCAGCCAAAGCGGGGTGGGCACCGGGGAGCTGTTTTTT
>once|TRBJ2-1|12|TRBV10-1|.
CASGRTYNEQFF
TGCGCCAGCGGGCGGACCTACAATGAGCAGTTCTTC
>.|TRBJ1-3|17|TRBV18|TRBD1
CASSRPGQIFLGNTIYF
TGTGCCAGCTCACGACCGGGACAGATCTTTCTTGGAAACACCATATATTTT
>.|TRBJ1-1|14|TRBV7-9|.
CASSLERGNTEAFF
TGTGCCAGCAGCTTAGAACGGGGGAACACTGAAGCTTTCTTT
>.|TRBJ1-5|13|TRBV10-3|.
CATRTTDNQPQHF
TGTGCCACCCGGACCACCGACAATCAGCCCCAGCATTTT
>.|TRBJ2-1|17|TRBV7-3|.
CASSPETDSSIHNEQFF
TGTGCCAGCAGCCCAGAAACGGACAGCAGTATACACAATGAGCAGTTCTTC
>.|TRBJ2-5|18|TRBV4-1|TRBD2
CASSQVPAGLGNQETQYF
TGCGCCAGCAGCCAAGTACCAGCGGGGTTGGGGAACCAAGAGACCCAGTACTTC
>.|TRBJ1-2|13|TRBV27|.
CASSFDSLHGYTF
TGTGCCAGCAGTTTCGACAGCTTGCATGGCTACACCTTC
>.|TRBJ2-3|16|TRBV7-9|.
CASSLRGIRYADTQYF
TGTGCCAGCAGCTTACGGGGGATCCGCTATGCAGATACGCAGTATTTT
>.|TRBJ2-3|14|TRBV7-9|.
CASRGLLFTDTQYF
TGTGCCAGCAGGGGACTTTTGTTCACAGATACGCAGTATTTT
>.|TRBJ1-5|14|TRBV5-1|.
CASSLGGVGQPQHF
TGCGCCAGCAGCTTGGGGGGGGTCGGTCAGCCCCAGCATTTT
>once|TRBJ2-7|13|TRBV5-6|.
CASMGGLSYEQYF
TGTGCCAGCATGGGGGGCCTGTCCTACGAGCAGTACTTC
>.|TRBJ2-4|18|TRBV5-1|.
CASSNLPGLVDAKNIQYF
TGCGCCAGCAGCAACCTCCCGGGTTTAGTGGACGCCAAAAACATTCAGTACTTC
>.|TRBJ1-3|15|TRBV6-5|TRBD1
CASSLYRGSGNTIYF
TGTGCCAGCAGTCTCTACAGGGGCTCTGGAAACACCATATATTTT
>.|TRBJ1-6|15|TRBV6-6|TRBD1
CASSTKPQGASPLHF
TGTGCCAGCAGTACAAAACCTCAGGGGGCATCACCCCTCCACTTT
>.|TRBJ2-7|14|TRBV11-2|TRBD2
CASSLLAGGQEQYF
TGTGCCAGCAGCTTACTAGCGGGGGGCCAGGAGCAGTACTTC
>.|TRBJ2-2|11|TRBV11-2|.
CASSLVGELFF
TGTGCCAGCAGCTTAGTCGGGGAGCTGTTTTTT
>.|TRBJ1-3|15|TRBV4-1|TRBD1
CASSHDRGSGNTIYF
TGCGCCAGCAGCCACGACAGGGGCTCTGGAAACACCATATATTTT
>.|TRBJ2-7|14|TRBV5-1|TRBD1
CASRRTGDSYEQYF
TGCGCCAGCAGACGGACAGGGGACTCCTACGAGCAGTACTTC
>.|TRBJ1-5|13|TRBV6-6|.
CASSLDYNQPQHF
TGTGCCAGCAGTTTGGATTACAATCAGCCCCAGCATTTT
>.|TRBJ1-6|14|TRBV27|.
CASSLQGWNSPLHF
TGTGCCAGCAGTTTGCAGGGATGGAATTCACCCCTCCACTTT
>.|TRBJ2-7|15|TRBV5-6|.
CASSLVGSRSYEQYF
TGTGCCAGCAGCTTGGTGGGGTCCAGATCCTACGAGCAGTACTTC
>.|TRBJ1-1|15|TRBV10-3|.
CAISGTRTGNTEAFF
TGTGCCATCAGTGGGACTCGAACAGGTAACACTGAAGCTTTCTTT
>few|TRBJ1-2|16|TRBV11-2|.
CASSFRADSGHYGYTF
TGTGCCAGCAGCTTTAGGGCCGACAGCGGTCACTATGGCTACACCTTC
>.|TRBJ1-4|16|TRBV6-5|.
CASSFNRQTYNEKLFF
TGTGCCAGCAGTTTCAACCGACAGACTTATAATGAAAAACTGTTTTTT
>.|TRBJ2-3|14|TRBV10-2|TRBD2
CASRGLDHTDTQYF
TGCGCCAGCAGGGGACTAGATCACACAGATACGCAGTATTTT
>.|TRBJ2-1|11|TRBV28|.
CASRQYNEQFF
TGTGCCAGCAGACAATACAATGAGCAGTTCTTC
>.|TRBJ2-2|15|TRBV7-7|TRBD1
CATQRGTANTGELFF
TGTGCCACCCAGAGAGGGACAGCGAACACCGGGGAGCTGTTTTTT
>.|TRBJ1-1|13|TRBV7-9|.
CASRPTGSTEAFF
TGTGCCAGCAGACCCACAGGGAGCACTGAAGCTTTCTTT
>.|TRBJ2-7|13|TRBV28|.
CASSLAGSYEQYF
TGTGCCAGCAGTTTGGCGGGTTCCTACGAGCAGTACTTC
>.|TRBJ2-7|15|TRBV13|TRBD1
CASTKDGQGAYEQYF
TGTGCCAGCACCAAGGACGGACAGGGGGCATACGAGCAGTACTTC
>.|TRBJ2-7|13|TRBV19|.
CATLRDGGAEQYF
TGTGCCACCCTCCGGGACGGTGGGGCCGAGCAGTACTTC
>once|TRBJ2-5|16|TRBV6-4|.
CASSDPGPPSLETQYF
TGTGCCAGCAGTGATCCGGGACCCCCTTCGTTAGAGACCCAGTACTTC
>.|TRBJ1-4|13|TRBV6-1|.
CASSTGSGEKLFF
TGTGCCAGCAGTACAGGTTCGGGCGAAAAACTGTTTTTT
>.|TRBJ1-2|14|TRBV14|.
CASSLVGGGYGYTF
TGTGCCAGCAGCCTCGTCGGGGGGGGCTATGGCTACACCTTC
>.|TRBJ2-1|15|TRBV19|.
CASSSRRDGRNEQFF
TGTGCCAGTAGCTCGAGACGGGATGGTAGGAATGAGCAGTTCTTC
>.|TRBJ2-3|14|TRBV7-3|TRBD2
CASSSGLETDTQYF
TGTGCCAGCAGCTCAGGACTAGAAACAGATACGCAGTATTTT
>.|TRBJ2-2|16|TRBV19|TRBD2
CASSTSGSPNTGELFF
TGTGCCAGTAGTACTAGCGGGAGTCCGAACACCGGGGAGCTGTTTTTT
>.|TRBJ2-3|14|TRBV7-2|TRBD2
CASSSTSGGFTQYF
TGTGCCAGCAGCAGTACTAGCGGGGGTTTTACGCAGTATTTT
>.|TRBJ1-5|16|TRBV6-1|.
CASSEGFGGSNQPQHF
TGTGCCAGCAGTGAAGGGTTTGGGGGAAGCAATCAGCCCCAGCATTTT